Presented here are 16 T cell receptor beta chains from one specimen sequenced in a study of T cells after somatic rescue of genetic block. Assay: immunoSEQ multiplex PCR; the TCRdb copy retains only in-frame clones and omits some. The sample contains about 120,000 clones, just over 90% of which appear only once. Sample: peripheral blood mononuclear cells (PBMCs). The origin of the receptors is a woman aged 18-35 years.

The J gene is TRBJ2-3, the V gene TRBV19, with a weak D call TRBD2 (5 bases). There are 16 residues in the CDR3. Germline V CDR1 and CDR2: LNHDA, SQIVND (reference sequence). With 5 bases removed from V and 1 base from J, the gap between germline ends came to 16 bases. CDR3 in DNA: TGTGCCAGTAGTCCTCGGGATAGCACCGGCACAGATACGCAGTATTTT. Residues: CASSPRDSTGTDTQYF.

This clone turned up a few times. This chain uses TRBV6-5 with TRBJ1-6; possible D gene TRBD1, 6 bases. CDR1 MNHEY and CDR2 SVGAGI come from the germline V gene. The V end was cut by 10 bases, the J end by 7 bases, with 8 bases between. CDR3 length: 11 amino acids. The CDR3 DNA sequence: TGTGCCACCGGACAGAATTCACCCCTCCACTTT. Residues: CATGQNSPLHF.

The chain is built from TRBV27 and TRBJ1-2, with TRBD1 as a possible D gene (6 bases). There are 15 residues in the CDR3. CDR1 MNHEY and CDR2 SMNVEV come from the germline V gene (reference sequence). V lost 6 bases, J lost 2 bases, and 16 bases lay in between. CDR3 sequence reads: CASSPNGGGNYGYTF. The CDR3 coding sequence is TGTGCCAGCAGCCCAAACGGGGGGGGCAACTATGGCTACACCTTC.

The chain recombines TRBV5-1 with TRBJ2-1; D may be TRBD1 or TRBD2 (5 bases each). Germline assignment: CDR1 SGHRS and CDR2 YFSETQ. V gave up 3 bases and J gave up 0 bases, with 13 bases separating them. The CDR3 sequence is 16 residues long. The CDR3 DNA follows: TGCGCCAGCAGCTCGACAGCCACTAGCTCCTACAATGAGCAGTTCTTC. It translates to CASSSTATSSYNEQFF. The whole variable domain, remainder taken from reference TRBV5-1 and TRBJ2-1, is KAGVTQTPRYLIKTRGQQVTLSCSPISGHRSVSWYQQTPGQGLQFLFEYFSETQRNKGNFPGRFSGRQFSNSRSEMNVSTLELGDSALYLCASSSTATSSYNEQFFGPGTRLTVL.

The V gene is TRBV27, the J gene TRBJ2-1; 9 bases are a match to TRBD2. Per the germline V gene, CDR1 is MNHEY and CDR2 is SMNVEV (reference sequence). The CDR3 contains 15 residues. V dropped 2 bases and J dropped 4; count of bases not matched to a gene: 3. The CDR3 bases are TGTGCCAGCAGTTTAATGGCGGGGGGGTACAATGAGCAGTTCTTC. Protein: CASSLMAGGYNEQFF.

The V and J genes are TRBV11-2 and TRBJ2-7; 8 bases match TRBD1. The V and J ends lost 6 bases and 4 bases, in that order; junction bases with no gene match: 14. Germline assignment: CDR1 SGHAT and CDR2 FQNNGV. The CDR3 is 16 residues long. CDR3 in amino acids: CASSHPGGPLFYEQYF. The CDR3 nucleotides are TGTGCCAGCAGTCATCCAGGGGGCCCCCTTTTTTACGAGCAGTACTTC.

CDR3: CASSPDGAYEQYF. The DNA of the CDR3 is TGTGCCAGCAGCCCGGACGGAGCCTACGAGCAGTACTTC. The gene calls are TRBV5-5 and TRBJ2-7; no clear D gene. V was cut by 4 bases and J by 2 bases, with 10 bases left in between. Germline V gene sequence: CDR1 SGHKS, CDR2 YYEKEE (reference sequence). This CDR3 region has 13 residues.

V and J are TRBV6-1 and TRBJ1-2; D might be TRBD1 (5 bases). This CDR3 contains 14 residues. Germline lookup yields CDR1 MNHNS and CDR2 SASEGT. Trimming removed 3 bases at V and 3 bases at J, with 11 bases between. This chain's CDR3 is CASSELGEHYGYTF. The CDR3 region has the DNA TGTGCCAGCAGTGAGTTGGGGGAACACTATGGCTACACCTTC.

The CDR3 loop is CASTTALSTDTQYF. CDR3 nucleotides: TGTGCCAGTACGACAGCGCTAAGCACAGATACGCAGTATTTT. V and J are TRBV10-3 and TRBJ2-3, with a weak D call TRBD1 (5 bases). V dropped 10 bases and J dropped 0 bases, with 14 bases sitting between them. This CDR3 spans 14 amino acids. Germline V gives CDR1 ENHRY, CDR2 SYGVKD.

This chain joins TRBV9 and TRBJ2-7, with TRBD1 matching 10 bases. The J segment lost 6 bases and the V segment lost 4 bases, leaving 10 bases of the junction unmatched. The CDR3 sequence is 15 residues long. The germline V gene encodes CDR1 SGDLS and CDR2 YYNGEE. CDR3: CASSRTGTGAAEQYF. Here the CDR3 DNA reads TGTGCCAGCAGCAGAACCGGGACAGGGGCCGCCGAGCAGTACTTC.

This clone was recorded a few times. The chain recombines TRBV28 with TRBJ1-1; D possibly corresponds to TRBD1 (6 bases). Trimming took off 3 bases at V and 4 bases at J, with 9 bases between the two ends. This CDR3 has 13 amino acids. Germline V lookup: CDR1 MDHEN, CDR2 SYDVKM. CDR3 DNA sequence: TGTGCCAGCAGTTTTCAGGGGACCACTGAAGCTTTCTTT. It translates to CASSFQGTTEAFF.

The chain couples TRBV6-1 to TRBJ2-3, with a weak D call TRBD1 (6 bases). CDR1 is MNHNS, CDR2 SASEGT, per germline. CDR3 length: 12 residues. V was pared by 7 bases and J by 10 bases, with 15 bases between. The CDR3 DNA reads TGTGCCAGCAACCCTGGGGGCAGTGCGCAGTATTTT. It translates to CASNPGGSAQYF.

The rearrangement joins TRBV5-1 to TRBJ2-6; a possible D gene is TRBD2 (5 bases). This CDR3 is 16 amino acids long. Trimming shortened V by 5 bases and J by 0 bases, and 12 bases separated the two germline ends. CDR1 and CDR2 (germline): SGHRS, YFSETQ. The CDR3 coding sequence is TGCGCCAGCAGAACCTCTGGGAGCTCTGGGGCCAACGTCCTGACTTTC. Amino acids: CASRTSGSSGANVLTF.

V usage is TRBV6-5 and J usage is TRBJ1-2; D not certain. V lost 7 bases to trimming and J lost 0 bases, with 9 bases between them. CDR3 size: 13 residues. Per germline, CDR1 MNHEY and CDR2 SVGAGI. This CDR3 is CASTFNTNYGYTF. DNA for the CDR3: TGTGCCAGCACCTTTAACACTAACTATGGCTACACCTTC.

This chain links TRBV11-2 with TRBJ2-1, with D perhaps given as TRBD1 or TRBD2 (6 bases each). The germline V gene has CDR1 SGHAT and CDR2 FQNNGV. The ends were cut back, 5 bases at V and 3 bases at J, with 14 bases in the middle. The CDR3 is 15 residues long. CDR3 residues: CASSTGGLNYNEQFF. The CDR3, as DNA: TGTGCCAGCAGCACCGGGGGCCTCAACTACAATGAGCAGTTCTTC.

This clone appeared a single time. This chain links TRBV6-5 with TRBJ1-1, with D possibly being TRBD1 (5 bases). The CDR3 spans 13 residues. V dropped 4 bases and J dropped 4 bases, with 10 bases sitting between them. CDR1 MNHEY and CDR2 SVGAGI come from the germline V gene. DNA for the CDR3: TGTGCCAGCAGTTTTAGGGGTAGCACTGAAGCTTTCTTT. Amino acid sequence: CASSFRGSTEAFF.